What follows is one T cell receptor (beta chain) and its context. Its target is not known. Amplified TCR beta CDR3 regions derived from RNA transcripts. First-round RT-PCR targeting the TCR CDR3 was performed with the HTBI primer set. TCRdb called the multiplex PCR reads again in MiXCR, with one record for every CDR3 protein. This repertoire shows over 650,000 distinct CDR3 sequences, 15% to 20% found once; its top ten account for under 8.5%. This sample is drawn from a study of T cells in Graves' hyperthyroidism and ophthalmopathy. Study observations and caveats: In blood, most of the thyroid clonotypes expanded above 0.001 were also present.

V was trimmed by 3 bases and J by 2 bases, leaving 10 bases between them. CDR3 size: 13 residues. Germline assignment: CDR1 DFQATT and CDR2 SNEGSKA (reference sequence). Patients were aged 18 to 65, had disease duration under 2 months, and had newly diagnosed hyperthyroidism. Exclusions: uncontrolled infection, other autoimmune disease, pregnancy, lactation. The chain combines TRBV20-1 with TRBJ2-5; D is ambiguous. The sequencing input was blood. The TCR comes from a man between 18 and 29 years old with Graves' hyperthyroidism. The CDR3 DNA follows: TGCAGTGCTAGTTTTCCCTGGCAAGAGACCCAGTACTTC. The encoded protein is CSASFPWQETQYF.